This passage covers 19 T cell receptor beta chains from one sample sequenced in a study of T cells in Graves' hyperthyroidism and ophthalmopathy (dated by TCRdb to about 2019). The method behind the library was multiplex PCR. Sequencing relied on an Illumina HiSeq 2000. TCR beta CDR3 regions were amplified from RNA transcripts. For the first round of RT-PCR on the TCR CDR3, the HTBI primer set was used together with the Qiagen OneStep RT-PCR kit. TCRdb reprocessed the public reads (quality trimming at Q25 with fastp, clone calling with MiXCR) and kept in-frame beta chains. CDR3 protein duplicates are merged, each entry listing the most common genes and DNA. The sample profile shows 600,000 to 750,000 distinct CDR3 sequences; roughly a sixth of them were found once. The ten largest clonotypes hold about a sixth of the sample. The sequencing sample was made of blood. The source of these receptors is a man aged 50-59 years with Graves' hyperthyroidism.

This clonotype was counted only a few times. This chain joins TRBV7-9 and TRBJ1-3; a possible D gene is TRBD1 (6 bases). The CDR3 loop spans 15 amino acids. Germline V gene lookup returns CDR1 SEHNR and CDR2 FQNEAQ (reference sequence). The V end lost 1 base, the J end lost 6 bases, and 13 bases lay between the germline ends. The CDR3 DNA reads as TGTGCCAGCAGCTTAGAAGACAGGACGACAAACACCATATATTTT. Its translation: CASSLEDRTTNTIYF.

This clonotype was counted a few times. The chain employs TRBV9 and TRBJ1-5; no clear D. The V and J ends lost 0 bases and 4 bases respectively, with 8 bases between them. Germline V CDR1 and CDR2: SGDLS, YYNGEE. CDR3 length equals 14 residues. Here the CDR3 reads CASSVGQTNQPQHF. As DNA, the CDR3 is TGTGCCAGCAGCGTAGGTCAGACGAATCAGCCCCAGCATTTT.

This clonotype was counted at least ten times. J is TRBJ2-7 and V is TRBV5-1; 7 bases align to TRBD2. The V segment lost 5 bases and the J segment 2 bases; nucleotides outside the gene matches: 7. This CDR3 region has 14 residues. Germline V lookup: CDR1 SGHRS, CDR2 YFSETQ. The CDR3 bases are TGCGCCAGCAGTTTCAGCGGGGTTACCTACGAGCAGTACTTC. It specifies CASSFSGVTYEQYF.

This clonotype was recorded at least ten times. The J gene is TRBJ1-5, the V gene TRBV6-1, with unresolved D. The V end lost 5 bases, the J end lost 5 bases, and 13 bases lay between the germline ends. The V gene's germline CDR1 is MNHNS and CDR2 SASEGT. This CDR3 has 14 residues. The DNA for the CDR3 is TGTGCCAGCAGTTATTCAGGAAATGATCAGCCCCAGCATTTT. Encoded protein: CASSYSGNDQPQHF.

In regard to this clonotype: A junction end diverges from the germline sequence, so it may reflect a read error. The CDR3 sequence is CASSRRLAGVNEQLF. The CDR3 nucleotides read TGTGCCAGCAGCCGGAGACTAGCGGGAGTGAATGAGCAGCTCTTC. The chain employs TRBV27 and TRBJ2-1; 12 bases map to TRBD2. Germline V gene data show CDR1 as MNHEY and CDR2 as SMNVEV (reference sequence). This CDR3 is built from 15 residues.

This clonotype was seen ten or more times. The genes are TRBV11-2 and TRBJ2-3; 8 bases match TRBD2. The CDR3 extends over 15 amino acids. The junction had 6 bases not matched to a gene; V was cut back by 0 bases and J by 7 bases. Germline V gene data show CDR1 as SGHAT and CDR2 as FQNNGV. As DNA, the CDR3 is TGTGCCAGCAGCTTAGACCTAAGACTAGCGAATACGCAGTATTTT. Translating gives CASSLDLRLANTQYF.

At least ten counts were recorded for this clonotype. The CDR3 loop reads CAWSTLAGELFF. CDR3 DNA sequence: TGTGCCTGGAGTACCTTAGCCGGGGAGCTGTTTTTT. The rearrangement joins TRBV30 to TRBJ2-2; D remains ambiguous. CDR3 length: 12 amino acids. Deletions cut 2 bases from V and 6 bases from J, with 7 bases between. Germline loops: CDR1 GTSNPN, CDR2 SVGIG (reference sequence).

There are many counts of this clonotype. The genes are TRBV27 and TRBJ2-2; 11 bases map to TRBD1. The germline V gene encodes CDR1 MNHEY and CDR2 SMNVEV (reference sequence). The CDR3 loop spans 15 amino acids. The junction had 4 bases not matched to a gene; V was cut back by 6 bases and J by 4 bases. Here the CDR3 reads CASRRGQGGTGELFF. The CDR3 DNA reads TGTGCCAGCAGGCGGGGACAGGGGGGCACCGGGGAGCTGTTTTTT.

At least ten counts were recorded for this clonotype. The V gene is TRBV7-3, the J gene TRBJ2-2; 9 positions match TRBD1. The V gene end was trimmed by 6 bases and the J gene end by 4 bases; junction bases not matched to a gene: 3. The CDR3 loop spans 14 amino acids. Germline CDR1 SGHTA, CDR2 FQGTGA. CDR3 nucleotide sequence: TGTGCCAGCAGACGGACAGGGGTCACCGGGGAGCTGTTTTTT. Translating gives CASRRTGVTGELFF.

At least ten counts were recorded for this clonotype. J is TRBJ2-1 and V is TRBV5-4; the D gene is possibly TRBD2 (6 bases). CDR1 and CDR2 (germline): SGHNT, YYREEE (reference sequence). This CDR3 has 16 residues. Trimming took off 0 bases at V and 0 bases at J, with 10 bases between the two ends. CDR3 nucleotides: TGTGCCAGCAGCTTGGCTGCGGGGAGCTCCTACAATGAGCAGTTCTTC. It specifies CASSLAAGSSYNEQFF.

This clonotype showed up many times. The V gene is TRBV7-9, the J gene TRBJ1-1; maybe TRBD1 (5 bases). V was cut by 5 bases and J by 4 bases, with 14 bases left in between. Per germline, CDR1 SEHNR and CDR2 FQNEAQ (reference sequence). This CDR3 is built from 14 residues. This chain's CDR3 is CASSLPSGTTEAFF. CDR3 DNA sequence: TGTGCCAGCAGCCTACCCTCAGGGACCACTGAAGCTTTCTTT.

This clonotype has ten or more counts. The V and J genes are TRBV11-3 and TRBJ2-1, with D perhaps TRBD2 (5 bases). With 2 bases removed from V and 5 bases from J, the gap between germline ends came to 10 bases. The germline gives CDR1 SGHNT, CDR2 YENEEA. CDR3 length: 14 amino acids. The CDR3 here is CASSLRGIHNEQFF. CDR3 sequence (DNA): TGTGCCAGCAGCTTACGAGGGATCCACAATGAGCAGTTCTTC.

This clonotype was observed once. The chain is built from TRBV19 and TRBJ2-3; D may be TRBD1 (5 bases). This CDR3 is built from 14 residues. Trimming stripped 7 bases from V and 4 bases from J, with 15 bases between. Germline-derived CDR1 and CDR2 are LNHDA and SQIVND (reference sequence). The CDR3 nucleotides are TGTGCCAGTACCGTAGGGGCTGCCGCAGATACGCAGTATTTT. Its translation: CASTVGAAADTQYF.

The V and J genes are TRBV5-1 and TRBJ2-4; tentative D call: TRBD2 (5 bases). Germline CDR1 and CDR2: SGHRS and YFSETQ. Trimming removed 4 bases at V and 10 bases at J, with 9 bases between. The CDR3 spans 11 residues. This CDR3 reads CASSPPGIQYF. The DNA of the CDR3 is TGCGCCAGCAGCCCCCCGGGAATTCAGTACTTC.

J is TRBJ2-7 and V is TRBV4-3, with a weak D call TRBD1 (5 bases). The length of the CDR3 is 17 residues. Trimming took off 0 bases at V and 1 base at J, with 16 bases between the two ends. CDR1 is LGHNA and CDR2 is YSLEER in the germline V gene. CDR3 sequence: CASSQDSYPTGSYEQYF. The CDR3, as DNA: TGCGCCAGCAGCCAAGATAGTTATCCAACAGGTTCCTACGAGCAGTACTTC.

In regard to this clonotype: This could be a read error, since a much larger clone is one nucleotide away. The CDR3 carries no conserved terminal phenylalanine or tryptophan, so it likely arises from a read error. This chain uses TRBV12-3 or TRBV12-4 with TRBJ2-1, with 8 positions matching TRBD2. V lost 6 bases to trimming and J lost 7 bases; unmatched junction nucleotides: 11. The CDR3 length is 15 residues. CDR3 DNA sequence: TGTGCCAGCAGATTACCGGGACTAGGACTTAATGAGCAGTTCTCC. Translation gives CASRLPGLGLNEQFS.

This clonotype was seen many times. The chain's CDR3 is CASSPPWGQETQYF. The CDR3 DNA reads TGTGCCAGCTCACCACCGTGGGGTCAGGAGACCCAGTACTTC. The V gene is TRBV18, the J gene TRBJ2-5; the D is unclear. Trimming took 0 bases from V and 5 from J, leaving 10 bases between them. CDR3 length: 14 residues. CDR1 is KGHSH and CDR2 is LQKENI in the germline V gene.

This clonotype was detected ten times or more. This rearrangement joins TRBV11-2 to TRBJ1-2; tentative D call: TRBD1 (6 bases). The germline V gene encodes CDR1 SGHAT and CDR2 FQNNGV. This CDR3 spans 15 amino acids. Trimming removed 5 bases at V and 2 bases at J, with 15 bases between. The CDR3 sequence is CASSGAGEGNYGYTF. The CDR3 region has the DNA TGTGCCAGCAGCGGCGCAGGGGAAGGCAACTATGGCTACACCTTC.

In its sample, this clonotype was seen once. This sequence joins TRBV20-1 and TRBJ1-4, with unresolved D. Germline CDR1 reads DFQATT; CDR2 reads SNEGSKA (reference sequence). The CDR3 sequence is 16 residues long. The V end lost 5 bases, the J end lost 0 bases, and 16 bases lay between the germline ends. This CDR3 is CSAPVYLSTTNEKLFF. The CDR3 nucleotides read TGCAGTGCTCCGGTGTATCTCAGCACAACTAATGAAAAACTGTTTTTT.